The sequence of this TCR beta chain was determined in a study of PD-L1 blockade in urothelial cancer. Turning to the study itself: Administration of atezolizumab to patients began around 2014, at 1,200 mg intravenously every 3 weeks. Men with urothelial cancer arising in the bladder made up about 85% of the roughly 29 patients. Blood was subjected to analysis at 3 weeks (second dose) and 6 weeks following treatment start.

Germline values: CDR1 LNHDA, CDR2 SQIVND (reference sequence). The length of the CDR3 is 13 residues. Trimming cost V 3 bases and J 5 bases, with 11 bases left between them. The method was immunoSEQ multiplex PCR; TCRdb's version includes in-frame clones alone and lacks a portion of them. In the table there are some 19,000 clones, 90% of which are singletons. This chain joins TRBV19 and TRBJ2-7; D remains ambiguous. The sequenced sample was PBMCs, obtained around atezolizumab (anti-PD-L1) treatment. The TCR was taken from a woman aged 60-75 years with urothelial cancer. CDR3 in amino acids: CASSMKSRDEQYF. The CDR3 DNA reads TGTGCCAGTAGTATGAAATCTAGAGACGAGCAGTACTTC.